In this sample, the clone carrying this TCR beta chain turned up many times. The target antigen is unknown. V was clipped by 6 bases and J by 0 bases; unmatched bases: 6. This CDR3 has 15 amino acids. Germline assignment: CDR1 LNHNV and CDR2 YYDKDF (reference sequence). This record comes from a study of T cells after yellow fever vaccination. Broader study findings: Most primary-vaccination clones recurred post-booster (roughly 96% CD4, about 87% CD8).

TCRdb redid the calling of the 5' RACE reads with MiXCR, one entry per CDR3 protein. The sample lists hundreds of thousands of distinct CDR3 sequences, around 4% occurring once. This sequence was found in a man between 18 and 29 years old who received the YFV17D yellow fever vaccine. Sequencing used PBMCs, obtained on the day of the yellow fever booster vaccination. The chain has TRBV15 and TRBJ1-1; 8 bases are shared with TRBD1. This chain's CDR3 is CATSRGQGMNTEAFF. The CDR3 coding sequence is TGTGCCACCAGTCGAGGACAGGGAATGAACACTGAAGCTTTCTTT.